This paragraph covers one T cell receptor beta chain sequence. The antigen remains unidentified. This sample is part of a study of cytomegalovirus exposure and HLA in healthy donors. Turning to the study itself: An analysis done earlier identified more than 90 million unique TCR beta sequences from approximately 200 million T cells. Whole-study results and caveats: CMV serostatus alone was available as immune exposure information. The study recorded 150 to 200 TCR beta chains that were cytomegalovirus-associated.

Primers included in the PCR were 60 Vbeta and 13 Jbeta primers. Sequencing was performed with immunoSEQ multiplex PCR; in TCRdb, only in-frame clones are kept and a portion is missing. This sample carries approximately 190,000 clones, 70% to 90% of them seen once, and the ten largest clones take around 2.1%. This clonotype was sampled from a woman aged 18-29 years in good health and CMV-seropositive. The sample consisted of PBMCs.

The CDR3 sequence is CASSLVATRNEKLFF. CDR3 DNA sequence: TGTGCCAGCAGCTTAGTAGCGACACGTAATGAAAAACTGTTTTTT. The chain has TRBV7-6 and TRBJ1-4; D not resolved. The CDR3 is 15 residues long. The V and J ends lost 1 base and 4 bases respectively, with 10 bases between them. The germline V gene has CDR1 SGHVS and CDR2 FNYEAQ.